This T cell receptor (beta chain) was observed in a study of blood T cell repertoires in COVID-19. About the research overall: From the United States, Italy and Spain came samples of acute and convalescent COVID-19. T cells, B-cell-depleted T cells, or PBMCs supplied cDNA or gDNA.

This clone occurred once. Methods used by the authors: The assay estimated nucleated cells by amplifying reference gene primers. Sequenced by immunoSEQ multiplex PCR; TCRdb stores in-frame clones only, minus some. The DNA was the basis for D and trimming; V, J and clone size are from that table. The data contain tens of thousands of clones, about 90% of them singletons. Between the trimmed V and J ends, which lost 4 bases and 4 bases, there was a span of 13 bases. The CDR3 loop spans 14 amino acids. CDR1 is MNHNS, CDR2 SASEGT, per germline. The rearrangement uses TRBV6-1 and TRBJ1-2; tentative D call: TRBD1 (5 bases). The sequence was collected from a human donor with active COVID-19. The donor label of this sample is uncertain. The sequencing sample was made of peripheral blood. CDR3 protein: CASSGARVGYGYTF. DNA for the CDR3: TGTGCCAGCAGTGGAGCCAGGGTGGGCTATGGCTACACCTTC.